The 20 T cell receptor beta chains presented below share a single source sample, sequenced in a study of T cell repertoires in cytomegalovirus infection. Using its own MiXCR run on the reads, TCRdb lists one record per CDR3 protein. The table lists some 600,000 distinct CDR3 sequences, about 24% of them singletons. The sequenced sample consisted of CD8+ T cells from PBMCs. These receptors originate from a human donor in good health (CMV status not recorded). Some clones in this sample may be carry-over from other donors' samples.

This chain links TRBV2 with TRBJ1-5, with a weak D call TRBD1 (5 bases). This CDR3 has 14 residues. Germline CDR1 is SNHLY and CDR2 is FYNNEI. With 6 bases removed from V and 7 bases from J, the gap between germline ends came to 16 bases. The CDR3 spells CASSQGGVIQPQHF. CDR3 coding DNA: TGTGCCAGCAGCCAGGGAGGGGTTATCCAGCCCCAGCATTTT.

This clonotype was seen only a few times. CDR3: CSARVRQGYEQYF. In DNA, the CDR3 is TGCAGTGCTAGAGTGAGACAGGGATACGAGCAGTACTTC. The chain couples TRBV20-1 to TRBJ2-7, with 7 bases matching TRBD1. The V segment lost 1 base and the J segment 4 bases; nucleotides outside the gene matches: 4. This CDR3 has 13 residues. Per the germline V gene, CDR1 is DFQATT and CDR2 is SNEGSKA (reference sequence).

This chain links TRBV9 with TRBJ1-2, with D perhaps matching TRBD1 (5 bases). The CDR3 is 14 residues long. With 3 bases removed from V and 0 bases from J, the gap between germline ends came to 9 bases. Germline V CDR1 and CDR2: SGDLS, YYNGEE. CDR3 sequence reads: CASSGDRANYGYTF. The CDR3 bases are TGTGCCAGCAGCGGAGACAGAGCTAACTATGGCTACACCTTC.

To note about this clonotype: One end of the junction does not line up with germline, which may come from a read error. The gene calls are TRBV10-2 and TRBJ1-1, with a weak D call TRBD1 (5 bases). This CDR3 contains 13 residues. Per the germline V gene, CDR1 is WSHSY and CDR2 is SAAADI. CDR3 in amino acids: CDSNGNGGTEAFF. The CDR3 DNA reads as TGCGACAGCAACGGAAATGGGGGCACTGAAGCTTTCTTT.

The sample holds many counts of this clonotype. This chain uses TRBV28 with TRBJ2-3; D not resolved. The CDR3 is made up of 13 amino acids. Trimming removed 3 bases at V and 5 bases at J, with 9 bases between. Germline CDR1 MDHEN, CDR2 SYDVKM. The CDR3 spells CASSLSNGDTQYF. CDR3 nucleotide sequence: TGTGCCAGCAGTTTGAGCAACGGAGATACGCAGTATTTT.

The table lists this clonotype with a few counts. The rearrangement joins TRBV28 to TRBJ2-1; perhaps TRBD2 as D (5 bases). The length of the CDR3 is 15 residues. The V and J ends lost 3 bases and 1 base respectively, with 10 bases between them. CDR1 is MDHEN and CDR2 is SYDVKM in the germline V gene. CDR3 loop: CASSFPSLSYNEQFF. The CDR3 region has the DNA TGTGCCAGCAGTTTCCCTAGCTTATCCTACAATGAGCAGTTCTTC. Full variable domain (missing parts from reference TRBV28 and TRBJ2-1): DVKVTQSSRYLVKRTGEKVFLECVQDMDHENMFWYRQDPGLGLRLIYFSYDVKMKEKGDIPEGYSVSREKKERFSLILESASTNQTSMYLCASSFPSLSYNEQFFGPGTRLTVL.

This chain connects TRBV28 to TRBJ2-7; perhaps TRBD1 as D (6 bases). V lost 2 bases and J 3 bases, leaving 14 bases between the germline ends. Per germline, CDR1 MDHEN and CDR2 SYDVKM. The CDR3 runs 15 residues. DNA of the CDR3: TGTGCCAGCAGTTTAAGAGGGGGACAAAGCTACGAGCAGTACGTC. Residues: CASSLRGGQSYEQYV.

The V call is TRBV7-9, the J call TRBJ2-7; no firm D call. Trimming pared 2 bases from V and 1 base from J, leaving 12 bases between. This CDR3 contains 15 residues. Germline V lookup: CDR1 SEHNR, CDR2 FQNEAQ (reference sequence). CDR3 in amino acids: CASSLRVLGSYEQYF. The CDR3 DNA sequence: TGTGCCAGCAGCTTAAGGGTCCTTGGTTCCTACGAGCAGTACTTC.

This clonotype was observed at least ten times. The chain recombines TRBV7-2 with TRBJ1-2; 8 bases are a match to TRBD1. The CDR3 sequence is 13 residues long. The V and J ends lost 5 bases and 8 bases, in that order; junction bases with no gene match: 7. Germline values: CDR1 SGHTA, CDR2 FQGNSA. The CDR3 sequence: CASSPDRANGYTF. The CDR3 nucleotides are TGTGCCAGCAGCCCGGACAGGGCTAACGGCTACACCTTC.

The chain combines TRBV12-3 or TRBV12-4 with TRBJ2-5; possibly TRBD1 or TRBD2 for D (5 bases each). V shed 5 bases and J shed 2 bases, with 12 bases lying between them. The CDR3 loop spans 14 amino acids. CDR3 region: CASSNRDLQETQYF. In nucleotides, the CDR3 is TGTGCCAGCAGTAACCGGGACCTTCAAGAGACCCAGTACTTC.

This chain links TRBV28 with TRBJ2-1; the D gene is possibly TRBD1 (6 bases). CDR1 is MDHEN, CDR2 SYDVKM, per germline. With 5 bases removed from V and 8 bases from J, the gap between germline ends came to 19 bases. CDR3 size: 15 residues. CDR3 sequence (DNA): TGTGCCAGCAGTCCCCCCGGGACACTAAACGATGAGCAGTTCTTC. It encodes CASSPPGTLNDEQFF.

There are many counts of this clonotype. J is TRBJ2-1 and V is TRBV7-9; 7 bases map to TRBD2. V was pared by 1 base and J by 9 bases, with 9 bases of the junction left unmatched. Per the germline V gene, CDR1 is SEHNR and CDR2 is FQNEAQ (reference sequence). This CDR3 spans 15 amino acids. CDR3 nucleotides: TGTGCCAGCAGCTTAGTGGGAGGGCTCGGGGCTGAGCAGTTCTTC. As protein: CASSLVGGLGAEQFF.

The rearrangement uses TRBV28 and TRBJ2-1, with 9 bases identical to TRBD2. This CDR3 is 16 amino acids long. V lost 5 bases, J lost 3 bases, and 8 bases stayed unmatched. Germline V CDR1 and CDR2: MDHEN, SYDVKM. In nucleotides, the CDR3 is TGTGCCAGCAGTCTCAGCGGGGGGAATAACTACAATGAGCAGTTCTTC. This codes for CASSLSGGNNYNEQFF.

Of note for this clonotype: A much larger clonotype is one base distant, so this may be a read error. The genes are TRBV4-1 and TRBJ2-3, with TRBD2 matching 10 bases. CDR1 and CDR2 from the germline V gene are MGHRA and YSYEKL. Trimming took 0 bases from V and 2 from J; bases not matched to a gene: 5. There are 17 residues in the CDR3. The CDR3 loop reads CASSQEGTSDLTDTQYF. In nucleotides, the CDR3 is TGCGCCAGCAGCCAAGAGGGGACTAGCGACCTCACAGATACGCAGTATTTT.

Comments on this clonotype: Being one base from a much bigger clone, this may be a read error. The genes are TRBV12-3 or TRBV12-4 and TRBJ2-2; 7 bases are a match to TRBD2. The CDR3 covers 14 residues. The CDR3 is CTSSPGRRAGELFF. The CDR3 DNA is TGTACCAGCAGTCCCGGGAGGAGAGCCGGGGAGCTGTTTTTT.

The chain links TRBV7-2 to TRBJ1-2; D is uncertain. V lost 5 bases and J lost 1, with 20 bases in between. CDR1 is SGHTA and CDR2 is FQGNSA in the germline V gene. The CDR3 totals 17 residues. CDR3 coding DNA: TGTGCCAGCAGCCAACCCGGAGACAAGCCCCTTAACTATGGCTACACCTTC. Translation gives CASSQPGDKPLNYGYTF.

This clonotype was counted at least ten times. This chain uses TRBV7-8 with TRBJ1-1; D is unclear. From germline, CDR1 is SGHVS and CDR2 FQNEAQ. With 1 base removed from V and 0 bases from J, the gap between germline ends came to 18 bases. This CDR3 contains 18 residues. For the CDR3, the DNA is TGTGCCAGCAGCTTAGTAACACTAGCAGAACGGCTGAACACTGAAGCTTTCTTT. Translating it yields CASSLVTLAERLNTEAFF.

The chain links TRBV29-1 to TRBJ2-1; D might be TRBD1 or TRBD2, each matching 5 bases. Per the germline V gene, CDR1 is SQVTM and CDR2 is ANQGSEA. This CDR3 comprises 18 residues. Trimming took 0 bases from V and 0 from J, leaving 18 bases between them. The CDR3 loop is CSVEDVLGTESSYNEQFF. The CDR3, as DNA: TGCAGCGTTGAAGATGTATTGGGGACCGAAAGCTCCTACAATGAGCAGTTCTTC.

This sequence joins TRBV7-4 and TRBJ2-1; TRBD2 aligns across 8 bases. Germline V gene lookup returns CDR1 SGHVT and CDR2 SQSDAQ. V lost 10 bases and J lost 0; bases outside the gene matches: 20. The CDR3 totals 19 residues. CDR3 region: CATAGGTTKSGSSYNEQFF. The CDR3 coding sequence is TGTGCCACCGCGGGGGGAACCACAAAGTCAGGGAGCTCCTACAATGAGCAGTTCTTC.

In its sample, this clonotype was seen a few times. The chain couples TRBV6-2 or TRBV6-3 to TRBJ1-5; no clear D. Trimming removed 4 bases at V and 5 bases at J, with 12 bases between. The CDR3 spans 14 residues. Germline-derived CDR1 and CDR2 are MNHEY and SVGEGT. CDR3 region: CASSLTDGYQPQHF. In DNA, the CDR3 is TGTGCCAGCAGTTTGACGGACGGGTATCAGCCCCAGCATTTT.